These 5 T cell receptor beta chains originate from one sample sequenced in a study of T cells expressing NK-cell markers (dated by TCRdb to 2018 to 2020). The library was prepared using 5' RACE. Sequencing was carried out with an Illumina HiSeq 2000. TCRdb reprocessed the public reads and reports one entry per CDR3 protein sequence, without DNA. The sample table records 440,000 or so distinct CDR3 sequences. In total, the top ten clones hold approximately 6.8% of the sample. Sequencing was carried out using blood T cells: a sorted CD56 or NKG2C T cell subset, CD4+ or CD8+ T cells, or bulk PBMC T cells (not recorded which). The receptor source for this set is a woman aged 18 to 75 in good health.

The chain is built from TRBV5-1 and TRBJ2-1; the TRBD2 assignment by TCRdb is unverifiable without DNA. The length of the CDR3 is 15 residues. Germline CDR1 SGHRS, CDR2 YFSETQ. CDR3 residues: CASSGEVGTNNEQFF.

J is TRBJ2-1 and V is TRBV7-2; TCRdb selects TRBD1, and the lack of DNA leaves this call unchecked. Germline V gives CDR1 SGHTA, CDR2 FQGNSA. The CDR3 is made up of 16 amino acids. The CDR3 is CASSLLGGGVNNEQFF.

The chain combines TRBV7-3 with TRBJ2-5; TCRdb's assignment of TRBD2 cannot be checked, as there is no DNA. The CDR3 consists of 15 residues. Germline V gene lookup returns CDR1 SGHTA and CDR2 FQGTGA. The CDR3: CASSLMAGGQETQYF.

The rearrangement joins TRBV7-8 to TRBJ1-1. Germline V gives CDR1 SGHVS, CDR2 FQNEAQ. The CDR3 sequence is 15 residues long. The CDR3 here is CASSLVSGLGTEAFF.

The rearrangement uses TRBV25-1 and TRBJ2-1; without DNA, the TCRdb call of TRBD2 cannot be checked. The germline V gene encodes CDR1 MGHDK and CDR2 SYGVNS. The CDR3 contains 19 residues. The CDR3 loop reads CASSDAGTSGSPLYNEQFF.